Each of the 18 T cell receptor beta chains below was sequenced from the same sample in a study of untreated major depressive disorder. The method was immunoSEQ multiplex PCR; TCRdb's version includes in-frame clones alone and lacks a portion of them. Of roughly 25,000 clones in the sample, about 90% were seen once. Findings and limits, study-wide: CD4+ T cells from depressed patients used TRBV05-01 (Vbeta 5.1) more often than controls.

These receptors' targets are unknown. The sample comprised CD4+ T cells from PBMCs. The receptors derive from a woman aged 25 to 39 with major depressive disorder.

V gene TRBV27 combines with J gene TRBJ2-5; 9 positions agree with TRBD2. CDR3 length equals 16 residues. CDR1 and CDR2 from the germline V gene are MNHEY and SMNVEV (reference sequence). Losses at the gene ends were 5 bases for V and 3 bases for J; bases not matched to a gene: 10. The CDR3 region has the DNA TGTGCCAGCAGTGGCAGTCGGGCTAGCGGGAAAGAGACCCAGTACTTC. This codes for CASSGSRASGKETQYF.

The V and J genes are TRBV6-1 and TRBJ1-2, with D maybe TRBD1 (6 bases). Trimming stripped 4 bases from V and 8 bases from J, with 17 bases between. Germline values: CDR1 MNHNS, CDR2 SASEGT. The CDR3 runs 14 residues. The CDR3 spells CASSGIGGGGGYTF. The CDR3 DNA follows: TGTGCCAGCAGTGGCATAGGAGGGGGTGGAGGCTACACCTTC.

The rearrangement joins TRBV5-6 to TRBJ2-5, with D uncertain. The CDR3 consists of 11 residues. V lost 2 bases and J 5 bases, leaving 4 bases between the germline ends. Germline lookup yields CDR1 SGHDT and CDR2 YYEEEE. CDR3 nucleotides: TGTGCCAGCAGCTTTTTGGAGACCCAGTACTTC. Amino acid sequence: CASSFLETQYF. Using reference TRBV5-6 and TRBJ2-5 for the parts outside the CDR3, the full variable domain is DAGVTQSPTHLIKTRGQQVTLRCSPKSGHDTVSWYQQALGQGPQFIFQYYEEEERQRGNFPDRFSGHQFPNYSSELNVNALLLGDSALYLCASSFLETQYFGPGTRLLVL.

The rearrangement uses TRBV5-1 and TRBJ1-6, with D possibly being TRBD1 (6 bases). The CDR3 sequence is 15 residues long. V lost 9 bases and J 3 bases, leaving 16 bases between the germline ends. Germline V lookup: CDR1 SGHRS, CDR2 YFSETQ. The CDR3 region has the DNA TGCGCCAACGGGCAGGGACACAACTATAATTCACCCCTCCACTTT. Translation gives CANGQGHNYNSPLHF.

The chain joins TRBV7-8 to TRBJ1-2; TRBD1 aligns across 8 bases. The CDR3 sequence is 15 residues long. Trimming removed 5 bases from V and 3 bases from J; junction bases left unmatched: 8. The V gene's germline CDR1 is SGHVS and CDR2 FQNEAQ. CDR3 sequence (DNA): TGTGCCAGCAGCCACCTACAGGGGGGGTACTATGGCTACACCTTC. Translation: CASSHLQGGYYGYTF. Full variable domain (rest looked up from reference TRBV7-8 and TRBJ1-2): GAGVSQSPRYKVAKRGQDVALRCDPISGHVSLFWYQQALGQGPEFLTYFQNEAQLDKSGLPSDRFFAERPEGSVSTLKIQRTQQEDSAVYLCASSHLQGGYYGYTFGSGTRLTVV.

The CDR3 DNA reads TGTGCCAGCAGTTCCGGTTTCCAAGAGACCCAGTACTTC. As protein: CASSSGFQETQYF. The chain uses TRBV6-1 and TRBJ2-5, with D uncertain. CDR1 is MNHNS and CDR2 is SASEGT in the germline V gene. The CDR3 consists of 13 residues. V was clipped by 5 bases and J by 1 base, with 8 bases between them.

This clone was picked up a small number of times. This rearrangement joins TRBV5-1 to TRBJ2-5, with 11 bases lining up with TRBD2. The CDR3 extends over 14 amino acids. Germline V gives CDR1 SGHRS, CDR2 YFSETQ. Trimming took 4 bases from V and 9 from J; bases not matched to a gene: 8. The CDR3 bases are TGCGCCAGCAGCCCTAGCGGGGGGAAATCGGCCCAGTACTTC. Translated, it gives CASSPSGGKSAQYF. Looking up the rest from reference TRBV5-1 and TRBJ2-5 gives the full variable domain: KAGVTQTPRYLIKTRGQQVTLSCSPISGHRSVSWYQQTPGQGLQFLFEYFSETQRNKGNFPGRFSGRQFSNSRSEMNVSTLELGDSALYLCASSPSGGKSAQYFGPGTRLLVL.

The chain uses TRBV19 and TRBJ2-3; D possibly matches TRBD1 or TRBD2 (5 bases each). Germline assignment: CDR1 LNHDA and CDR2 SQIVND (reference sequence). This CDR3 contains 14 residues. V dropped 4 bases and J dropped 5 bases, with 13 bases sitting between them. CDR3 loop: CASSRGWAQDTQYF. The DNA for the CDR3 is TGTGCCAGTAGTAGGGGGTGGGCCCAAGATACGCAGTATTTT.

This chain joins TRBV6-1 and TRBJ1-1, with D hard to call. The CDR3 is made up of 14 amino acids. V was pared by 6 bases and J by 4 bases, with 15 bases between. Looked up from germline, CDR1 is MNHNS and CDR2 is SASEGT. CDR3 residues: CASSRTPLGTEAFF. The CDR3 nucleotides are TGTGCCAGCAGCAGGACTCCACTGGGCACTGAAGCTTTCTTT.

The rearrangement uses TRBV29-1 and TRBJ2-3, with D tentatively TRBD2 (5 bases). Trimming shortened V by 3 bases and J by 0 bases, and 16 bases separated the two germline ends. The V gene's germline CDR1 is SQVTM and CDR2 ANQGSEA. The CDR3 runs 16 residues. This CDR3 is CSVETRLTHSTDTQYF. Here the CDR3 DNA reads TGCAGCGTTGAGACCCGACTAACTCATAGCACAGATACGCAGTATTTT.

J is TRBJ2-3 and V is TRBV10-3; the match to TRBD2 covers 9 bases. The germline V gene has CDR1 ENHRY and CDR2 SYGVKD. The CDR3 loop spans 15 amino acids. Losses at the gene ends were 5 bases for V and 4 bases for J; bases not matched to a gene: 7. As DNA, the CDR3 is TGTGCCATCAGTTTGACTAGCGGCGCCTCAGATACGCAGTATTTT. It yields the protein CAISLTSGASDTQYF.

The chain recombines TRBV7-2 with TRBJ2-3; TRBD2 agrees at 12 bases. The trim removed 5 bases at V and 5 bases at J, leaving 2 bases unmatched. Germline V gives CDR1 SGHTA, CDR2 FQGNSA. The CDR3 loop spans 14 amino acids. The CDR3: CASSRGLAGDTQYF. For the CDR3, the DNA is TGTGCCAGCAGCAGGGGACTAGCGGGAGATACGCAGTATTTT.

The chain carries TRBV20-1 and TRBJ1-1, with D unclear. Trimming pared 5 bases from V and 4 bases from J, leaving 8 bases between. This CDR3 is built from 11 residues. In germline, CDR1 is DFQATT, CDR2 SNEGSKA (reference sequence). The CDR3 loop is CSASRATEAFF. CDR3 in DNA: TGCAGTGCTTCCCGCGCCACTGAAGCTTTCTTT.

V usage is TRBV7-9 and J usage is TRBJ1-2; the D gene is possibly TRBD1 (5 bases). This CDR3 contains 15 residues. The V gene's germline CDR1 is SEHNR and CDR2 FQNEAQ (reference sequence). Trimming shortened V by 1 base and J by 3 bases, and 12 bases separated the two germline ends. The CDR3: CASSLGDPADYGYTF. Written as DNA, the CDR3 is TGTGCCAGCAGCTTAGGGGACCCGGCAGACTATGGCTACACCTTC.

The chain couples TRBV18 to TRBJ2-7, with D uncertain. Looked up from germline, CDR1 is KGHSH and CDR2 is LQKENI. The CDR3 is made up of 12 amino acids. V lost 3 bases and J lost 3, with 6 bases in between. The CDR3 here is CASSPTIYEQYF. CDR3 DNA: TGTGCCAGCTCACCTACCATCTACGAGCAGTACTTC.

The chain joins TRBV2 to TRBJ1-5; no reliable D call. Per germline, CDR1 SNHLY and CDR2 FYNNEI. The CDR3 has 13 residues. V was cut by 3 bases and J by 3 bases, with 6 bases left in between. CDR3 bases: TGTGCCAGCAGTGAGGGGATCAATCAGCCCCAGCATTTT. This translates into CASSEGINQPQHF.

The V call is TRBV28, the J call TRBJ2-1; TRBD1 matches 10 bases. The CDR3 loop spans 15 amino acids. With V trimmed by 5 bases and J by 8 bases, 9 bases remained unmatched. Germline V gene sequence: CDR1 MDHEN, CDR2 SYDVKM. The CDR3 reads CASSGRDRGLDEQFF. The CDR3, as DNA: TGTGCCAGCAGTGGCCGGGACAGGGGACTTGATGAGCAGTTCTTC.

This chain connects TRBV7-9 to TRBJ1-6; 7 bases fit TRBD1. The CDR3 runs to 15 residues. The V gene's germline CDR1 is SEHNR and CDR2 FQNEAQ (reference sequence). The V segment lost 5 bases and the J segment 7 bases; nucleotides outside the gene matches: 8. The CDR3 DNA follows: TGTGCCAGCAGCCCTAAAGGACAGGTGAATTCACCCCTCCACTTT. Its protein product is CASSPKGQVNSPLHF.